The 25 T cell receptor beta chains below were found in one sample sequenced in a study of blood T cell repertoires in COVID-19. Repertoires were generated with immunoSEQ multiplex PCR, while TCRdb's copy carries only in-frame clones and drops some. Of approximately 270,000 clones in the sample, about 89% were seen once. The sample comprised peripheral blood. The receptors shown here come from a man aged 50 or older with acute or convalescent COVID-19.

The V gene is TRBV5-4, the J gene TRBJ2-1, with 7 bases lining up with TRBD1. With 2 bases clipped from V and 8 bases from J, the junction kept 4 bases outside the gene matches. This CDR3 has 13 amino acids. The V gene's germline CDR1 is SGHNT and CDR2 YYREEE (reference sequence). The CDR3 region has the DNA TGTGCCAGCAGCTTACAGGGGATCTATGAGCAGTTCTTC. Protein: CASSLQGIYEQFF.

The J gene is TRBJ2-7, the V gene TRBV3-1 (or the pseudogene TRBV3-2); D perhaps matches TRBD1 (5 bases). Germline V gene sequence: CDR1 LGHDT, CDR2 YNNKEL (reference sequence). Trimming cost V 4 bases and J 3 bases, with 10 bases left between them. This CDR3 is 13 amino acids long. CDR3: CASSPDRIYEQYF. The CDR3, as DNA: TGTGCCAGCAGCCCCGACAGAATCTACGAGCAGTACTTC.

The chain joins TRBV27 to TRBJ2-5; weak D call: TRBD2 (6 bases). Per germline, CDR1 MNHEY and CDR2 SMNVEV (reference sequence). The CDR3 consists of 12 residues. Deletions cut 8 bases from V and 7 bases from J, with 14 bases between. The CDR3 loop reads CASRSPGGTQYF. CDR3 nucleotide sequence: TGTGCCAGCCGGTCCCCCGGGGGGACCCAGTACTTC.

The chain couples TRBV19 to TRBJ2-7, with a weak D call TRBD1 (5 bases). CDR3 size: 11 residues. Trimming shortened V by 7 bases and J by 3 bases, and 7 bases separated the two germline ends. The germline V gene has CDR1 LNHDA and CDR2 SQIVND (reference sequence). The CDR3 protein is CASTQGYEQYF. DNA for the CDR3: TGTGCCAGTACCCAGGGCTACGAGCAGTACTTC.

The chain links TRBV9 to TRBJ2-2, with D perhaps matching TRBD1 (5 bases). Trimming removed 0 bases from V and 6 bases from J, with 9 bases in between. Germline CDR1 reads SGDLS; CDR2 reads YYNGEE. The CDR3 sequence is 14 residues long. This CDR3 is CASSVGGSPGELFF. DNA for the CDR3: TGTGCCAGCAGCGTAGGGGGCAGTCCCGGGGAGCTGTTTTTT.

V is TRBV6-1 and J is TRBJ2-7, with a tentative D call TRBD2 (7 bases). Trimming removed 0 bases at V and 7 bases at J, with 16 bases between. The CDR3 sequence is 15 residues long. Germline values: CDR1 MNHNS, CDR2 SASEGT. CDR3 region: CASSEAGTHGREQYF. The CDR3, as DNA: TGTGCCAGCAGTGAAGCCGGGACACACGGGAGGGAGCAGTACTTC.

The V call is TRBV10-3, the J call TRBJ1-1, with D unresolved. Germline assignment: CDR1 ENHRY and CDR2 SYGVKD. The CDR3 length is 14 residues. The ends were cut back, 8 bases at V and 4 bases at J, with 17 bases in the middle. CDR3 loop: CAIGRAGEGTEAFF. The CDR3 coding sequence is TGTGCCATCGGGAGAGCCGGGGAGGGCACTGAAGCTTTCTTT.

This chain's CDR3 is CASTAGGPGETQYF. In DNA, the CDR3 is TGTGCCAGCACAGCGGGGGGGCCGGGGGAGACCCAGTACTTC. This chain joins TRBV6-5 and TRBJ2-5; 10 bases fit TRBD2. Germline V gene data show CDR1 as MNHEY and CDR2 as SVGAGI. The CDR3 covers 14 residues. Trimming removed 7 bases from V and 5 bases from J; junction bases left unmatched: 7.

This chain uses TRBV5-1 with TRBJ2-1; D remains ambiguous. This CDR3 has 13 amino acids. The ends were cut back, 4 bases at V and 0 bases at J, with 5 bases in the middle. Germline V gene sequence: CDR1 SGHRS, CDR2 YFSETQ. The CDR3 is CASSPRSYNEQFF. CDR3 nucleotide sequence: TGCGCCAGCAGCCCTCGCTCCTACAATGAGCAGTTCTTC.

This chain uses TRBV19 with TRBJ1-1; weak D call: TRBD1 (5 bases). The CDR3 totals 16 residues. V was pared by 5 bases and J by 1 base, with 17 bases between. Germline values: CDR1 LNHDA, CDR2 SQIVND (reference sequence). CDR3 bases: TGTGCCAGTAGTCTCCTTTGGGGGAGGAGGAACACTGAAGCTTTCTTT. Its protein product is CASSLLWGRRNTEAFF.

The chain uses TRBV10-2 and TRBJ1-3, with D maybe TRBD1 (5 bases). The CDR3 runs to 14 residues. V gave up 2 bases and J gave up 2 bases, with 7 bases separating them. Per germline, CDR1 WSHSY and CDR2 SAAADI. In nucleotides, the CDR3 is TGCGCCAGCAGTGAGGCAGGGCCTGGAAACACCATATATTTT. Encoded protein: CASSEAGPGNTIYF.

The chain joins TRBV7-2 to TRBJ1-5; a weak D match, TRBD1 (6 bases). Germline V lookup: CDR1 SGHTA, CDR2 FQGNSA. Trimming took 5 bases from V and 1 from J, leaving 12 bases between them. The CDR3 length is 15 residues. The CDR3 spells CASSPGHTSNQPQHF. CDR3 bases: TGTGCCAGCAGCCCGGGACATACGAGCAATCAGCCCCAGCATTTT. Combining the CDR3 with reference TRBV7-2 and TRBJ1-5 gives the whole variable domain GAGVSQSPSNKVTEKGKDVELRCDPISGHTALYWYRQSLGQGLEFLIYFQGNSAPDKSGLPSDRFSAERTGGSVSTLTIQRTQQEDSAVYLCASSPGHTSNQPQHFGDGTRLSIL.

The genes are TRBV6-5 and TRBJ2-3; TRBD1 matches 8 bases. J lost 5 bases, V lost 2 bases, and 6 bases had no gene match. The CDR3 runs 15 residues. Germline CDR1 reads MNHEY; CDR2 reads SVGAGI. The CDR3 DNA reads TGTGCCAGCAGTTACGGACAGGGTCTGGTAGATACGCAGTATTTT. This codes for CASSYGQGLVDTQYF.

The chain joins TRBV7-2 to TRBJ1-4, with 8 bases matching TRBD1. This CDR3 comprises 15 residues. V lost 5 bases and J lost 5; bases outside the gene matches: 7. In germline, CDR1 is SGHTA, CDR2 FQGNSA. The CDR3 nucleotides read TGTGCCAGCAGCCCCCGGGACAGGCAAAATGAAAAACTGTTTTTT. Translated: CASSPRDRQNEKLFF. Supplemented by reference TRBV7-2 and TRBJ1-4, the full variable domain reads GAGVSQSPSNKVTEKGKDVELRCDPISGHTALYWYRQSLGQGLEFLIYFQGNSAPDKSGLPSDRFSAERTGGSVSTLTIQRTQQEDSAVYLCASSPRDRQNEKLFFGSGTQLSVL.

The chain combines TRBV7-9 with TRBJ2-2; 9 bases fit TRBD2. V trimming: 5 bases; J trimming: 3 bases; junction bases outside the gene matches: 4. The CDR3 length is 15 residues. Germline values: CDR1 SEHNR, CDR2 FQNEAQ (reference sequence). The CDR3 region is CASSLGTSYTGELFF. DNA of the CDR3: TGTGCCAGCAGCCTCGGGACTAGCTACACCGGGGAGCTGTTTTTT.

V and J are TRBV18 and TRBJ1-1, with 7 positions matching TRBD1. The junction had 10 bases not matched to a gene; V was cut back by 0 bases and J by 0 bases. The V gene's germline CDR1 is KGHSH and CDR2 LQKENI. CDR3 length: 18 residues. CDR3 DNA: TGTGCCAGCTCACCACCGCGGCAGGGGGGCCTAATGAACACTGAAGCTTTCTTT. It translates to CASSPPRQGGLMNTEAFF.

This clone was seen a single time. The J gene is TRBJ1-4, the V gene TRBV15; a weak D match, TRBD1 (5 bases). The V gene lost 5 bases and the J gene lost 8 bases, with 9 bases spanning the gap. This CDR3 region has 12 residues. The V gene's germline CDR1 is LNHNV and CDR2 YYDKDF (reference sequence). This CDR3 is CATSWGGEKLFF. The CDR3 DNA reads as TGTGCCACCAGCTGGGGGGGGGAAAAACTGTTTTTT.

The CDR3 sequence is CASSLARDEAFF. The CDR3 DNA reads as TGTGCCAGCAGCCTCGCCAGGGATGAAGCTTTCTTT. This sequence joins TRBV14 and TRBJ1-1, with TRBD1 as a possible D gene (5 bases). The CDR3 is 12 amino acids. Germline V CDR1 and CDR2: SGHDN, FVKESK. Trimming took 4 bases from V and 7 from J, leaving 10 bases between them.

The chain recombines TRBV9 with TRBJ2-2; tentatively, D is TRBD1 (5 bases). The CDR3 totals 14 residues. From germline, CDR1 is SGDLS and CDR2 YYNGEE. V was cut by 4 bases and J by 5 bases, with 12 bases left in between. The chain's CDR3 is CASSPNRGTGELFF. The CDR3 DNA reads as TGTGCCAGCAGCCCCAATAGGGGAACCGGGGAGCTGTTTTTT.

The chain is built from TRBV19 and TRBJ2-7, with 7 positions matching TRBD2. V lost 3 bases to trimming and J lost 2 bases; unmatched junction nucleotides: 4. CDR1 is LNHDA, CDR2 SQIVND, per germline (reference sequence). The CDR3 runs to 14 residues. The CDR3 sequence is CASSMERGPYEQYF. CDR3 DNA: TGTGCCAGTAGTATGGAGCGGGGACCCTACGAGCAGTACTTC.

The V gene is TRBV18, the J gene TRBJ1-1, with no clear D. The V end lost 4 bases, the J end lost 7 bases, and 16 bases lay between the germline ends. CDR1 and CDR2 (germline): KGHSH, LQKENI. The CDR3 runs 14 residues. The CDR3 DNA sequence: TGTGCCAGCTCACTAAAATGGGGTGAGGGTGAAGCTTTCTTT. It encodes CASSLKWGEGEAFF.

On this clone: The sample contains more than one DNA sequence encoding this CDR3. The chain joins TRBV14 to TRBJ2-5; 7 nucleotides agree with TRBD1. CDR1 and CDR2 (germline): SGHDN, FVKESK. V was clipped by 3 bases and J by 5 bases; unmatched bases: 6. The CDR3 totals 14 residues. This CDR3 reads CASSQTGSVETQYF. The CDR3 DNA reads TGTGCCAGCAGCCAGACAGGGTCGGTGGAGACCCAGTACTTC.

The chain uses TRBV4-1 and TRBJ2-3, with unresolved D. V shed 4 bases and J shed 2 bases, with 16 bases lying between them. CDR1 is MGHRA, CDR2 YSYEKL, per germline. The CDR3 runs to 16 residues. The CDR3 sequence is CASSLAIKPPTDTQYF. DNA for the CDR3: TGCGCCAGCAGCCTCGCTATTAAACCGCCCACAGATACGCAGTATTTT.

V gene TRBV18 combines with J gene TRBJ1-6; possibly TRBD1 for D (5 bases). Trimming took off 4 bases at V and 7 bases at J, with 11 bases between the two ends. CDR3 length: 14 residues. Germline CDR1 reads KGHSH; CDR2 reads LQKENI. Here the CDR3 reads CASSLQGRNSPLHF. As DNA, the CDR3 is TGTGCCAGCTCACTTCAGGGTCGGAATTCACCCCTCCACTTT.

This clone has a handful of counts. The same CDR3 also results from other DNA sequences found in this sample. This chain joins TRBV30 and TRBJ1-5; the D is unclear. The CDR3 has 13 amino acids. V gave up 0 bases and J gave up 3 bases, with 6 bases separating them. Germline V gene data show CDR1 as GTSNPN and CDR2 as SVGIG (reference sequence). The CDR3 region has the DNA TGTGCCTGGAGTGTACGGGACAATCAGCCCCAGCATTTT. Amino acids: CAWSVRDNQPQHF.